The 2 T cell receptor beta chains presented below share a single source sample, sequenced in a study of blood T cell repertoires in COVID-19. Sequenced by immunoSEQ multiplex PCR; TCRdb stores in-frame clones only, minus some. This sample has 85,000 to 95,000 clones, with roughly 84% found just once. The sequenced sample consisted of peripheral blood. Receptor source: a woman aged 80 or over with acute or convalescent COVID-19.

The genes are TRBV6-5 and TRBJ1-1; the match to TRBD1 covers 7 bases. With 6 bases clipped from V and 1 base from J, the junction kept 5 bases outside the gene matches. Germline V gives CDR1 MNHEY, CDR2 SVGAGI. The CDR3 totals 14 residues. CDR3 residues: CASRKTGANTEAFF. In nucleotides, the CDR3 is TGTGCCAGCAGGAAAACAGGGGCGAACACTGAAGCTTTCTTT.

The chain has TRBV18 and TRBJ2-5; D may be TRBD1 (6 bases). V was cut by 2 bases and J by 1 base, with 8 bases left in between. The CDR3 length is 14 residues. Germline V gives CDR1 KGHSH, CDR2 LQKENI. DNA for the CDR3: TGTGCCAGCTCACCAACAGGGACCCAAGAGACCCAGTACTTC. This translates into CASSPTGTQETQYF.